Listed below are T cell receptor beta chains from one sample, sequenced in a study of cytomegalovirus exposure and HLA in healthy donors. Clones were read by immunoSEQ multiplex PCR, and TCRdb kept only the in-frame ones, dropping some. The sample lists approximately 250,000 clones, roughly 78% occurring once. Sequenced input: PBMCs. These receptors all come from a boy younger than 18 in good health and CMV-seronegative. Each CDR3 is given with its conserved first and last residue.

v_call: TRBV6-1
cdr3_length: 14
j_call: TRBJ1-6
cdr3_aa: CASSGQGYNSPLHF

v_call: TRBV9
cdr3_length: 12
j_call: TRBJ1-4
cdr3_aa: CASSNHDREVFF

v_call: TRBV11-2
cdr3_length: 14
j_call: TRBJ2-6
cdr3_aa: CASSLSAGANVLTF

v_call: TRBV4-1
cdr3_length: 16
j_call: TRBJ2-6
cdr3_aa: CASSPTWGAGANVLTF

v_call: TRBV4-1
cdr3_length: 18
j_call: TRBJ2-5
cdr3_aa: CASSQDRGRGDIIGAQYF

v_call: TRBV7-9
cdr3_length: 14
j_call: TRBJ2-2
cdr3_aa: CASSLWGDTGELFF

v_call: TRBV9
cdr3_length: 15
j_call: TRBJ1-2
cdr3_aa: CASSVTAGDEYGYTF

v_call: TRBV4-1
cdr3_length: 14
j_call: TRBJ2-7
cdr3_aa: CASSQDLQTYEQYF

v_call: TRBV19
cdr3_length: 13
j_call: TRBJ1-5
cdr3_aa: CASSPRGDQPQHF

v_call: TRBV2
cdr3_length: 16
j_call: TRBJ1-5
cdr3_aa: CASSGEGWILGQPQHF

v_call: TRBV5-1
cdr3_length: 15
j_call: TRBJ2-1
cdr3_aa: CASSLNVNGGNEQFF

v_call: TRBV7-9
cdr3_length: 15
j_call: TRBJ1-1
cdr3_aa: CASSLVRGMNTEAFF

v_call: TRBV6-4
cdr3_length: 16
j_call: TRBJ2-1
cdr3_aa: CASIRLAGDPYNEQFF